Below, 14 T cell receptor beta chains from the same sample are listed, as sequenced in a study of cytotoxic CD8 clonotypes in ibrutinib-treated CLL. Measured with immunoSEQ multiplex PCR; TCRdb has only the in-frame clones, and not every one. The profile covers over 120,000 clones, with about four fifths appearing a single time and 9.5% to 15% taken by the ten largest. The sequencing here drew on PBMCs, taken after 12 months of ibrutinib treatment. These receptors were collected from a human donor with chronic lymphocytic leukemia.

CDR3 region: CASSPRSDGSYEQYF. The DNA of the CDR3 is TGCGCCAGCAGCCCAAGGTCGGACGGCTCCTACGAGCAGTACTTC. The chain is built from TRBV5-1 and TRBJ2-7; D remains ambiguous. The CDR3 length is 15 residues. CDR1 and CDR2 from the germline V gene are SGHRS and YFSETQ. V gave up 4 bases and J gave up 0 bases, with 14 bases separating them.

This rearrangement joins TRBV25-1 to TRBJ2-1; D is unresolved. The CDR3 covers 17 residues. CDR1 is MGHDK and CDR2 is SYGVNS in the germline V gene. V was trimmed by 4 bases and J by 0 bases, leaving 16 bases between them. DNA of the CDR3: TGTGCCAGCAGTGGGGCCGGGCCCAGGAGCTCCTACAATGAGCAGTTCTTC. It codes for CASSGAGPRSSYNEQFF.

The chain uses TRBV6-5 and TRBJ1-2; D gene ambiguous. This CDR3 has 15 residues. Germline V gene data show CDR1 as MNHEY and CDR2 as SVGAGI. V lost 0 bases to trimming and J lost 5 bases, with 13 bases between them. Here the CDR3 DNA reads TGTGCCAGCAGTTACTCGCACAGCTGGGGATATGGCTACACCTTC. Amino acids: CASSYSHSWGYGYTF.

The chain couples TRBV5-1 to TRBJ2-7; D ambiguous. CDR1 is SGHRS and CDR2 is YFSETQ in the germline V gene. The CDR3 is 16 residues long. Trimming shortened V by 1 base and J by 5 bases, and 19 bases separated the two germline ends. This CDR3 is CASSLSGGYSSDEQYF. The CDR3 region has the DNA TGCGCCAGCAGCTTGTCAGGCGGATACTCCTCTGACGAGCAGTACTTC.

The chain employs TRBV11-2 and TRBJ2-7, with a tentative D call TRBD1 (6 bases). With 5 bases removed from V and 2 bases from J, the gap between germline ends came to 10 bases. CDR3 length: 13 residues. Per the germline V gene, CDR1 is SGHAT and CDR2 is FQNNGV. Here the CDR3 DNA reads TGTGCCAGCAGCCCCGGACAGCCCTACGAGCAGTACTTC. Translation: CASSPGQPYEQYF. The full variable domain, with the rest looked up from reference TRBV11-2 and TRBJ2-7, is EAGVAQSPRYKIIEKRQSVAFWCNPISGHATLYWYQQILGQGPKLLIQFQNNGVVDDSQLPKDRFSAERLKGVDSTLKIQPAKLEDSAVYLCASSPGQPYEQYFGPGTRLTVT.

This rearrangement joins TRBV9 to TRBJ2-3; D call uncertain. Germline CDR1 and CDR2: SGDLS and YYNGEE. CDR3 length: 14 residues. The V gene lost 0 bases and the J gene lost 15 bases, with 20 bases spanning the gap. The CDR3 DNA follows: TGTGCCAGCAGCGTAGGGTTCCTAGTCCCCGACGCATATTTT. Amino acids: CASSVGFLVPDAYF. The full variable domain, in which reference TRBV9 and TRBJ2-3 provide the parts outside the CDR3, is DSGVTQTPKHLITATGQRVTLRCSPRSGDLSVYWYQQSLDQGLQFLIQYYNGEERAKGNILERFSAQQFPDLHSELNLSSLELGDSALYFCASSVGFLVPDAYFGPGTRLTVL.

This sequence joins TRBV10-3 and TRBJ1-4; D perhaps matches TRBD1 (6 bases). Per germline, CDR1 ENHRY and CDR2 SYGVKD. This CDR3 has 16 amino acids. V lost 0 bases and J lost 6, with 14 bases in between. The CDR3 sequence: CAISESTSGAYEKLFF. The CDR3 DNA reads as TGTGCCATCAGTGAGTCGACGTCGGGGGCTTATGAAAAACTGTTTTTT.

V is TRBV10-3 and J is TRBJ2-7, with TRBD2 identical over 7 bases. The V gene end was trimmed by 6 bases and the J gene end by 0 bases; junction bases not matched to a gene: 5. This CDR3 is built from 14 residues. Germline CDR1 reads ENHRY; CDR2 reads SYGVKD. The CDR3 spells CAIRGGWSSYEQYF. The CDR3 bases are TGTGCCATCAGGGGAGGGTGGAGCTCCTACGAGCAGTACTTC.

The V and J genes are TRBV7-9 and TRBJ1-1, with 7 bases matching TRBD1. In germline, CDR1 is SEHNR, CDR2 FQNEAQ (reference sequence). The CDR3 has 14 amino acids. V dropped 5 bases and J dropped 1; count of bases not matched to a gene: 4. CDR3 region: CASSGGQANTEAFF. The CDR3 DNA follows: TGTGCCAGCAGCGGCGGACAGGCGAACACTGAAGCTTTCTTT.

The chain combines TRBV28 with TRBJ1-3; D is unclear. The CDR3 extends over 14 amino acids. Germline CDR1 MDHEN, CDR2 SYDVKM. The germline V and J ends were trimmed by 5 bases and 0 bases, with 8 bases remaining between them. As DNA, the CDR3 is TGTGCCAGCAGTCATTCTTACTCTGGAAACACCATATATTTT. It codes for CASSHSYSGNTIYF. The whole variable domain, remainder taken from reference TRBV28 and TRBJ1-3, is DVKVTQSSRYLVKRTGEKVFLECVQDMDHENMFWYRQDPGLGLRLIYFSYDVKMKEKGDIPEGYSVSREKKERFSLILESASTNQTSMYLCASSHSYSGNTIYFGEGSWLTVV.

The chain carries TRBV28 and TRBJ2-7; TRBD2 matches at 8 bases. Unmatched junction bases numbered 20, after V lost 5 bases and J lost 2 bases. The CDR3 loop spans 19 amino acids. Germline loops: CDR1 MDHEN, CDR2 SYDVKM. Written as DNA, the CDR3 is TGTGCCAGCAGTCCAGAGGAACTAGCGGTACCTCGGCCGGCCTACGAGCAGTACTTC. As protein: CASSPEELAVPRPAYEQYF.

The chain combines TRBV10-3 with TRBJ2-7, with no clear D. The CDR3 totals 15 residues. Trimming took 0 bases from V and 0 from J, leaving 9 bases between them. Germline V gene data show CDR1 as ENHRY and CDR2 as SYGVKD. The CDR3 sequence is CAISESGALSYEQYF. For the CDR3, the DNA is TGTGCCATCAGTGAGTCGGGTGCCCTCTCCTACGAGCAGTACTTC.

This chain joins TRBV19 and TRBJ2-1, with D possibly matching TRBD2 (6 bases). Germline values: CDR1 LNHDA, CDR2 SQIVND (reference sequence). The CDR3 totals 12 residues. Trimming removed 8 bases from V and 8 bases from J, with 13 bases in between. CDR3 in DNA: TGTGCCAGTTCCATTGGAGGGCATGAGCAGTTCTTC. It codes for CASSIGGHEQFF.

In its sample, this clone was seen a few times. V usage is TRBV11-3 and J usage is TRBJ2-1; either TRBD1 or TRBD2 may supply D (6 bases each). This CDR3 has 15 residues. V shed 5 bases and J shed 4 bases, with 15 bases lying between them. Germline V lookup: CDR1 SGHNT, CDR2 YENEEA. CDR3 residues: CASSPGVAAYNEQFF. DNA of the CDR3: TGTGCCAGCAGCCCAGGGGTAGCGGCGTACAATGAGCAGTTCTTC.